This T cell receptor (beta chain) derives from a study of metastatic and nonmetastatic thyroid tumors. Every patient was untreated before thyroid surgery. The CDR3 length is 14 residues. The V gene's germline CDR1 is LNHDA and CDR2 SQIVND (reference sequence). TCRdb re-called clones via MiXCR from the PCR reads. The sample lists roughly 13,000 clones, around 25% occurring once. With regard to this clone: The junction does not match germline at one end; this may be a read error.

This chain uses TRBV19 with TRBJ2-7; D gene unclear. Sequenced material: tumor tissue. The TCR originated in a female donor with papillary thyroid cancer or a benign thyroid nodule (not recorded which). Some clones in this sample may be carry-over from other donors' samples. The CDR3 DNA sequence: TGTGCCAGTCACCGACGGTATTACCCCCACGATCAGTACTTC. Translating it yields CASHRRYYPHDQYF.